One TCR beta chain is described in this entry. In its sample, this clone was seen once. No antigen is known for it. No clone much larger than this one lies a single base away; base qualities are absent. The sample originates from a study of vaccination effects on CD4 cells after COVID-19 (dated by TCRdb to between 2020 and 2023). Regarding the research as a whole: Two doses of either the BNT162b2 or the mRNA-1273 mRNA SARS-CoV-2 vaccine were administered to participants. Altogether, around ten COVID-19 convalescent patients and 4 SARS-CoV-2-naive healthy vaccine recipients made up the full study. Pre-vaccine samples were drawn from a couple of convalescent patients 16 days and one week before the first dose, at 142 and 148 days after COVID-19 diagnosis. Cultures from other donors in the study were sequenced using the Oncomine TCR Beta short-read assay on an Illumina iSeq 100. SARS-CoV-2 spike-specific CD4+ TCR repertoires were compared before and after mRNA vaccination in COVID-19 convalescent patients and in infection-naive vaccine recipients.

To identify antigen-specific CD4+ T cell clonotypes by their expansion, the ViraFEST assay first stimulated PBMC with viral peptide pools and then applied TCR sequencing. After around ten days of culture, CD4+ T cells were isolated with the EasySep CD4+ T cell isolation kit. Convalescent patients had PCR-confirmed SARS-CoV-2 infection between March and December 2020, before Alpha, Beta and Delta variants emerged in the United States. Each well held 2 million to 2.5 million PBMC cultured in IMDM containing roughly 5.1% human AB serum, about 10 IU/ml IL-2 and gentamicin, along with about 9.5 ug/ml peptides. An HIV-1 Nef peptide pool served as the negative control culture condition. Half of the culture medium was replaced with fresh IL-2-containing medium on days 3 and 7. Each peptide stimulation condition was cultured in triplicate wells unless otherwise noted. Using Ficoll-Paque Plus gradient centrifugation, PBMC were separated from whole blood and then either used fresh or cryopreserved at -140C. The QIAamp micro DNA kit was used to extract genomic DNA from the cultured CD4+ T cells.

V was cut back by 4 bases and J by 3 bases, leaving a gap of 18 bases between them. The CDR1 and CDR2 encoded by the germline V gene are ENHRY and SYGVKD. The CDR3 spans 16 residues, from the cysteine through the phenylalanine. The kept DNA is CDR3 alone, 48 bases in frame from the first base. The library was built by means of the immunoSEQ multiplex PCR assay. DNA from the CD4+ T cells that had been cultured and isolated underwent TCR beta CDR3 sequencing. The published analysis was carried out like this. Non-productive TCR sequences were removed and reads were trimmed to the CDR3 region, keeping CDR3s of at least 7 amino acids. The MANAFEST web app was used to pick out antigen-specific clonotypes by comparing their expansion in peptide wells with that in reference cultures. To count as positive, a clone had to show expansion at FDR<0.05 compared with the reference and with all other wells, an odds ratio above 5, and a frequency above 0.1% in two replicate wells. Clonotypes significantly expanded in SARS-CoV-2 spike wells and in at least one common cold coronavirus spike condition were defined as cross-reactive. CDR3 similarity was assessed by Levenshtein distance with the stringdist R package, and unrooted trees were built with ape in R 3.6.1. Drawn from immuneACCESS, this table holds only the in-frame rearrangements with V and J called that TCRdb kept. Clones are partly lost; checked studies trace under half to an unresolved V gene and leave the rest unexplained. For V, J and clone size, that table is used; D and trimming come from the DNA. The sample has 45,000 to 70,000 clones on record, 76% of them singletons. Around 5.5% of the sample comes from the top ten.

The paper's findings and limits, for the study overall: Clones induced by infection and clones induced by vaccination both contracted markedly at late timepoints after vaccination, which fits with T cell responses waning over time. Only a small number of convalescent patients were included, and no early post-infection timepoints were available, which limited the study. Among convalescent patients, the spike-reactive repertoire after vaccination was made up mainly of new vaccine-induced clones that were largely distinct from the clones induced by infection.

The material was CD4+ T cells from PBMCs cultured with HIV peptides, obtained before COVID-19 vaccination. Read against the paper, the sample's cell subset or site label means: HIV-1 Nef peptide pool negative control/reference culture. The chain links TRBV10-3 with TRBJ2-5; a tentative D match to TRBD1 spans 6 bases. This TCR was recovered from a human donor who had a prior SARS-CoV-2 infection. The DNA sequence is given as TGTGCCATCAGTGCCGGACCGGACAGAGGCAAAGAGACCCAGTACTTC. This encodes CAISAGPDRGKETQYF.